This TCR beta chain was found in a study of shared clonotypes between healthy human individuals. Turning to this clone: Its specificity is unknown.

Trimming removed 2 bases at V and 9 bases at J, with 11 bases between. CDR1 is MNHNS and CDR2 is SASEGT in the germline V gene. The CDR3 consists of 12 residues. Assay used: immunoSEQ multiplex PCR; TCRdb lists only in-frame clones, some missing. Of around 200,000 clones listed, around 63% were seen once; the top ten hold over 9.5%. Overall study findings and caveats: Among non-shared clonotypes, generation probabilities were lower than among those shared by all four donors.

The study drew all its donors from Caucasian adults living in Nashville, Tennessee. The chain links TRBV6-1 to TRBJ2-7, with D maybe TRBD1 (6 bases). Sequencing used memory CD4+ T cells sorted from blood. Subset specified: CD45RA-negative fraction. The sequence was collected from a man in his thirties or forties in good health. The CDR3 nucleotides read TGTGCCAGCAGTGAATGGACAGTCGGGCAGTACTTC. Translating it yields CASSEWTVGQYF.